Sequencing of this T cell receptor beta chain was carried out in a study of neurological immune-mediated disorders (dated by TCRdb to 2018 to 2020). Looking at the study overall: The study compared peripheral blood TCR-beta repertoires of HTLV-I-associated myelopathy (HAM/TSP) patients, multiple sclerosis patients and healthy controls using UMI-based sequencing. Alongside PBMC samples, the set of about 97 TCR-beta libraries contained longitudinal samples, technical triplicates, and paired CD4+ and CD8+ T-cell subsets that had been sorted. The cohort comprised about 70 subjects: roughly 15 HAM/TSP patients, approximately 34 multiple sclerosis patients and approximately 20 healthy controls. Study-wide conclusions, independent of this receptor: TCR clonal expansion was highest in HAM/TSP patients and lowest in MS patients, with MS patients falling below even healthy controls. Expanded clones from different subjects shared no identical CDR3 amino acid sequences, which suggests that TCR-beta repertoires were private in all groups.

The table lists this clonotype with many counts. Its specific antigen is unknown. The record has no base qualities; no much larger clone is one base away. The CDR3 has 13 amino acids, counting the end cysteine and phenylalanine. Only the CDR3 DNA is retained, 39 bases long and in frame from the first base. V and J lose 5 bases and 1 base, and a span of 8 bases separates them. The germline V gene yields SGHTA for CDR1 and FQGTGA for CDR2. cDNA synthesis used template-switch 5'RACE with a primer carrying a 10-nucleotide random unique molecular identifier tagging each TCR transcript. Over 170 million TCR-beta sequences, covering 15-18 subjects, were produced in each sequencing run. The RNeasy kit was used for extraction of total RNA. The KAPA Real-time Library Amplification kit was used to amplify TCR-beta VDJ regions with primers targeting the TCR constant region and the 5'RACE anchor. Sample indexes and Illumina adaptors were added in a first PCR, and a second PCR then increased library yield. After Ampure bead purification, the roughly 650 bp TCR product was size-selected on a 2% E-gel SizeSelection system. Before pooling, library quality was assessed on a Bioanalyzer, concentration was determined with Qubit, and library quantification was performed with the Kapa Library Quantification kit. Libraries were sequenced paired-end 2 x 150 bp on an Illumina HiSeq 2500. To increase sequence diversity, about 25-30% phiX was spiked into each library pool. The original methods were these. The UMI-based MiGEC pipeline processed quality-filtered reads and removed over 75% of raw TCR sequences during error correction. VDJ genes were aligned to IMGT germline references, and clonotypes were defined by unique CDR3 amino acid sequence plus V-J genes. VDJtools evaluated clonal expansion, Shannon diversity and CDR3 relatedness (CalcPairwiseDistances, ClusterSamples); CLCbio workbench built phylogenetic trees. Using coefficient-of-variation modelling across technical triplicates, the study counted a clone as expanded if it had at least 8 unique UMIs. The public reads were reprocessed in TCRdb via fastp at Q25 and MiXCR, keeping in-frame beta chains. All rows with the same CDR3 protein become a single entry with the most common DNA and genes. TCRdb's processing, not the authors' own work, is the source of the V and J calls. Recorded for this sample are fewer than 90,000 distinct CDR3 sequences; about a tenth of them occurred a single time. Roughly 1.8% of the sample rests with the top ten.

Healthy controls were blood bank volunteers in Maryland, USA. Libraries from unsorted PBMCs were made from 2 million PBMCs kept in RNAlater at -80 degrees C until RNA extraction. Peripheral blood underwent Ficoll-Hypaque density gradient centrifugation to isolate PBMCs, which were then cryopreserved in liquid nitrogen. The sequence derives from a man aged 35-49 years in good health. Recombination linked TRBV7-3 to TRBJ1-1, with the D gene not clear enough to name. Source material: PBMCs. CDR3 reads: CASSRQTNTEAFF. Here is the DNA: TGTGCCAGCAGCCGACAAACGAACACTGAAGCTTTCTTT.